Below, 11 T cell receptor beta chains from the same sample are listed, as sequenced in a study of human versus mouse CDR3 diversity and MHC coevolution. The protocol was immunoSEQ multiplex PCR, while the TCRdb copy is restricted to in-frame clones and leaves out a portion. The sample lists about 73,000 clones, about 90% occurring once. The sequencing sample was made of naive CD4+ T cells from blood. Sample subset: CD45RO-negative CD62L-positive naive CD4 T cells. All receptors come from a person between 25 and 70 years old in good health.

The chain couples TRBV27 to TRBJ2-2; 9 bases agree with TRBD2. Germline V gene data show CDR1 as MNHEY and CDR2 as SMNVEV (reference sequence). V was clipped by 2 bases and J by 5 bases; unmatched bases: 3. The CDR3 is 15 residues long. In DNA form, the CDR3 reads TGTGCCAGCAGTTTAGCGGGAGGGCCGACCGGGGAGCTGTTTTTT. This translates into CASSLAGGPTGELFF.

The gene calls are TRBV9 and TRBJ2-7, with 13 bases lining up with TRBD2. This CDR3 is built from 16 residues. V shed 3 bases, J shed 4 bases, and the junction held 7 bases outside the gene matches. Germline loops: CDR1 SGDLS, CDR2 YYNGEE. CDR3 sequence (DNA): TGTGCCAGCAGCGCCAACCGGACTAGCGGGAGATACGAGCAGTACTTC. It codes for CASSANRTSGRYEQYF. Supplemented by reference TRBV9 and TRBJ2-7, the full variable domain reads DSGVTQTPKHLITATGQRVTLRCSPRSGDLSVYWYQQSLDQGLQFLIQYYNGEERAKGNILERFSAQQFPDLHSELNLSSLELGDSALYFCASSANRTSGRYEQYFGPGTRLTVT.

Concerning this clone: The DNA is left out, because the CDR3 cannot be placed on it with certainty; the CDR3 is given as TCRdb lists it. The chain combines TRBV19 with TRBJ1-4; TRBD1 was called by the table and not checked on the DNA. Germline V CDR1 and CDR2: LNHDA, SQIVND (reference sequence). 16 amino acids form the CDR3, both terminal residues included. CDR3 in amino acids: CASSIRDTTNEKLFFF.

The chain combines TRBV2 with TRBJ2-4, with 11 bases aligning to TRBD2. Germline loops: CDR1 SNHLY, CDR2 FYNNEI. The CDR3 runs to 16 residues. Trimming cost V 4 bases and J 4 bases; bases outside gene matches: 6. CDR3 amino acids: CASSAPGLAVKNIQYF. The DNA of the CDR3 is TGTGCCAGCAGTGCGCCGGGACTAGCGGTGAAAAACATTCAGTACTTC.

V and J are TRBV9 and TRBJ2-5; TRBD2 might be the D (5 bases). Trimming cost V 0 bases and J 1 base, with 13 bases left between them. Germline V CDR1 and CDR2: SGDLS, YYNGEE. This CDR3 contains 16 residues. CDR3 in amino acids: CASSVEAGSSQETQYF. CDR3 nucleotides: TGTGCCAGCAGCGTAGAGGCGGGTTCTAGCCAAGAGACCCAGTACTTC.

This clone was seen a single time. The chain is built from TRBV5-1 and TRBJ2-1; 7 bases agree with TRBD2. The CDR3 is 17 residues long. Germline assignment: CDR1 SGHRS and CDR2 YFSETQ. V gave up 0 bases and J gave up 6 bases; unmatched junction bases: 12. The CDR3 sequence: CASSLALRGGAFNEQFF. In DNA, the CDR3 is TGCGCCAGCAGCTTGGCCCTTCGGGGAGGGGCCTTCAATGAGCAGTTCTTC.

The chain recombines TRBV2 with TRBJ2-5, with TRBD2 identical over 11 bases. Germline V gene sequence: CDR1 SNHLY, CDR2 FYNNEI. This CDR3 contains 15 residues. V lost 4 bases and J lost 4; bases outside the gene matches: 5. The CDR3 region is CASSALAGGGETQYF. CDR3 sequence (DNA): TGTGCCAGCAGTGCTCTAGCGGGGGGAGGAGAGACCCAGTACTTC.

The rearrangement joins TRBV5-8 to TRBJ2-5; TRBD2 aligns across 9 bases. The CDR3 is made up of 16 amino acids. Germline CDR1 is SGHTS and CDR2 is YDEGEE. Unmatched junction bases numbered 6, after V lost 0 bases and J lost 3 bases. The CDR3 sequence: CASSLGPSGVKETQYF. CDR3 sequence (DNA): TGTGCCAGCAGCTTGGGCCCTAGCGGGGTGAAAGAGACCCAGTACTTC.

The chain carries TRBV7-2 and TRBJ1-2; D call uncertain. Germline-derived CDR1 and CDR2 are SGHTA and FQGNSA. The CDR3 runs 13 residues. V gave up 7 bases and J gave up 8 bases, with 17 bases separating them. CDR3 amino acids: CASTPGSTKGYTF. The CDR3 DNA is TGTGCCAGCACCCCGGGGTCCACTAAGGGCTACACCTTC.

The chain uses TRBV27 and TRBJ2-5; D perhaps matches TRBD1 (6 bases). The J call may not be correct, given that the DNA end is closer to TRBJ2-7. This CDR3 spans 13 amino acids. Germline V lookup: CDR1 MNHEY, CDR2 SMNVEV (reference sequence). The CDR3 DNA reads TGTGCCAGCAGTGGGACAACAACCTACGAGCAGTACTTC. Amino acid sequence: CASSGTTTYEQYF.

This chain connects TRBV10-1 to TRBJ2-3; TRBD2 matches 9 bases. Germline CDR1 and CDR2: WNHNN and SYGVQD (reference sequence). Losses at the gene ends were 4 bases for V and 1 base for J; bases not matched to a gene: 3. This CDR3 region has 15 residues. This chain's CDR3 is CASSGAGGRTDTQYF. The CDR3 nucleotides are TGCGCCAGCAGTGGAGCGGGGGGTCGCACAGATACGCAGTATTTT.